Included here is one T cell receptor (beta chain) sequence, with context. This entry belongs to a study of blood T cell repertoires in COVID-19. The V and J ends lost 5 bases and 2 bases respectively, with 10 bases between them. Per germline, CDR1 SEHNR and CDR2 FQNEAQ (reference sequence). The CDR3 is made up of 15 amino acids. Generated by immunoSEQ multiplex PCR, the TCRdb table keeps only in-frame clones and is missing some. The top ten hold more than 3.5% of the sample, which has 100,000 to 120,000 clones, less than 85% seen once. This chain connects TRBV7-9 to TRBJ2-6; D is undetermined. Sequences were obtained from peripheral blood. This receptor was obtained from a woman older than 75 with acute or convalescent COVID-19. CDR3 nucleotides: TGTGCCAGCAGCCAGACACCGACTGGGGCCAACGTCCTGACTTTC. Residues: CASSQTPTGANVLTF.